A selection of T cell receptor beta chains follows, all from one sample in a study of lymphopenia after photon versus proton radiotherapy. Only in-frame clones appear in the TCRdb table, and some are missing; sequencing was by immunoSEQ multiplex PCR. This sample has 55,000 to 70,000 clones, with around 92% found just once. Sequences were derived from peripheral blood, sampled from a patient treated with photon-based radiotherapy. The receptors shown here come from a woman aged 40 to 50 with cholangiocarcinoma. Both conserved end residues are part of each CDR3. The D gene is left open where the match is weak. Size is stated for part of the rows, as once, few or many counts, or as a class when the clone is expanded.

v_gene: TRBV7-9
d_gene: .
abundance: .
j_gene: TRBJ2-1
CDR3aa: CASSPTLGWQFF
CDR3nt: TGTGCCAGCAGCCCAACACTAGGATGGCAGTTCTTC

v_gene: TRBV28
d_gene: .
abundance: few
j_gene: TRBJ1-2
CDR3aa: CASSFGYGYTF
CDR3nt: TGTGCCAGCAGCTTCGGTTATGGCTACACCTTC

v_gene: TRBV19
d_gene: .
abundance: .
j_gene: TRBJ2-2
CDR3aa: CASSIARRGELFF
CDR3nt: TGTGCCAGTAGTATCGCCCGGCGTGGGGAGCTGTTTTTT

v_gene: TRBV19
d_gene: TRBD1
abundance: .
j_gene: TRBJ2-4
CDR3aa: CASSTSTGTENIQYF
CDR3nt: TGTGCCAGTAGTACAAGCACCGGGACAGAAAACATTCAGTACTTC

v_gene: TRBV11-3
d_gene: TRBD1
abundance: .
j_gene: TRBJ1-1
CDR3aa: CASSPGTALEAFF
CDR3nt: TGTGCCAGCAGCCCCGGGACAGCCCTTGAAGCTTTCTTT

v_gene: TRBV5-1
d_gene: .
abundance: .
j_gene: TRBJ1-2
CDR3aa: CASSLDSAYGYTF
CDR3nt: TGCGCCAGCAGCTTGGATTCGGCCTATGGCTACACCTTC

v_gene: TRBV18
d_gene: .
abundance: .
j_gene: TRBJ1-2
CDR3aa: CASSLGQFRYNYGYTF
CDR3nt: TGTGCCAGCTCACTCGGACAGTTCCGGTATAACTATGGCTACACCTTC

v_gene: TRBV4-1
d_gene: TRBD1
abundance: .
j_gene: TRBJ2-5
CDR3aa: CASSFTGGRETQYF
CDR3nt: TGCGCCAGCAGCTTTACAGGGGGCAGGGAGACCCAGTACTTC

v_gene: TRBV20-1
d_gene: .
abundance: .
j_gene: TRBJ2-7
CDR3aa: CSARDGPEQYF
CDR3nt: TGCAGTGCTAGAGATGGACCCGAGCAGTACTTC

v_gene: TRBV27
d_gene: TRBD2
abundance: .
j_gene: TRBJ2-1
CDR3aa: CASGNLAVRLNEQFF
CDR3nt: TGTGCCAGCGGCAATCTAGCGGTTCGGTTGAATGAGCAGTTCTTC

v_gene: TRBV27
d_gene: .
abundance: .
j_gene: TRBJ1-1
CDR3aa: CASKGKWNTEAFF
CDR3nt: TGTGCCTCTAAGGGGAAGTGGAACACTGAAGCTTTCTTT

v_gene: TRBV5-1
d_gene: .
abundance: .
j_gene: TRBJ2-7
CDR3aa: CASSFETGTYEQYF
CDR3nt: TGCGCCAGCAGCTTCGAGACAGGAACCTACGAGCAGTACTTC

v_gene: TRBV11-3
d_gene: TRBD2
abundance: .
j_gene: TRBJ2-2
CDR3aa: CASSKPGTSGLRDTGELFF
CDR3nt: TGTGCCAGCAGCAAACCCGGGACTAGCGGCCTCAGGGACACCGGGGAGCTGTTTTTT

v_gene: TRBV19
d_gene: TRBD2
abundance: .
j_gene: TRBJ2-3
CDR3aa: CASSIGAGGPDTQYF
CDR3nt: TGTGCCAGTAGTATAGGCGCGGGGGGGCCCGATACGCAGTATTTT

v_gene: TRBV19
d_gene: .
abundance: .
j_gene: TRBJ1-1
CDR3aa: CASSRWNTEAFF
CDR3nt: TGTGCCAGTAGTAGGTGGAACACTGAAGCTTTCTTT

v_gene: TRBV18
d_gene: .
abundance: .
j_gene: TRBJ2-7
CDR3aa: CASSLVLGGASYEQYF
CDR3nt: TGTGCCAGCTCACTGGTCCTAGGGGGGGCCTCATACGAGCAGTACTTC

v_gene: TRBV30
d_gene: TRBD1
abundance: .
j_gene: TRBJ1-1
CDR3aa: CAWTSLDRGDNTEAFF
CDR3nt: TGTGCCTGGACCTCCCTAGACAGGGGCGATAACACTGAAGCTTTCTTT

v_gene: TRBV9
d_gene: .
abundance: .
j_gene: TRBJ1-2
CDR3aa: CASSGGESVGYGYTF
CDR3nt: TGTGCCAGCAGCGGAGGGGAGTCAGTCGGGTATGGCTACACCTTC

v_gene: TRBV10-3
d_gene: .
abundance: once
j_gene: TRBJ1-2
CDR3aa: CAIRGTSNYGYTF
CDR3nt: TGTGCCATCAGAGGGACCTCTAACTATGGCTACACCTTC

v_gene: TRBV7-6
d_gene: .
abundance: once
j_gene: TRBJ1-3
CDR3aa: CASSLGEGNTIYF
CDR3nt: TGTGCCAGCAGCTTAGGAGAAGGAAACACCATATATTTT